This T cell receptor (beta chain) was captured by sequencing in a study of T cells in Graves' hyperthyroidism and ophthalmopathy. General study points: Within blood appeared most thyroid clonotypes that had expanded above 0.001. A model built on 13 V-J features separated ophthalmopathy from stable hyperthyroidism. Ophthalmopathy got predicted by the model a median about six months before its onset.

Using RNA transcripts as the source, TCR beta CDR3 regions were amplified. First-round RT-PCR targeting the TCR CDR3 was performed with the HTBI primer set. In TCRdb, the multiplex PCR reads were re-called with MiXCR into one record per CDR3 protein. The sample holds more than 500,000 distinct CDR3 sequences; 46% are singletons and the top ten take about two fifths. This CDR3 is 12 amino acids long. Per the germline V gene, CDR1 is LNHDA and CDR2 is SQIVND (reference sequence). V dropped 8 bases and J dropped 7 bases, with 11 bases sitting between them. To note about this clonotype: The antigen remains unidentified.

The sequencing sample was made of peripheral blood or thyroid tissue (not recorded which). This clonotype originated in an adult woman with Graves' disease, either hyperthyroidism or ophthalmopathy (not recorded which). This chain connects TRBV19 to TRBJ1-4; TRBD1 might be the D (5 bases). CDR3 in DNA: TGTGCCAGTGCCCGGAGGGGTGAAAAACTGTTTTTT. This encodes CASARRGEKLFF. The entire variable domain, with the rest obtained from reference TRBV19 and TRBJ1-4, is as follows: DGGITQSPKYLFRKEGQNVTLSCEQNLNHDAMYWYRQDPGQGLRLIYYSQIVNDFQKGDIAEGYSVSREKKESFPLTVTSAQKNPTAFYLCASARRGEKLFFGSGTQLSVL.